These 21 T cell receptor beta chains share one sample of origin, sequenced in a study of early T cells in non-severe SARS-CoV-2 infection. TCRdb itself ran the 5' RACE reads through MiXCR, one entry per CDR3 protein. Of 50,000 or so distinct CDR3 sequences in the sample, about 4.1% were seen once. Sequenced sample: whole blood. These receptors originate from an adult who was a healthcare worker with PCR-confirmed SARS-CoV-2 infection or an uninfected control (not recorded which).

This clonotype came up many times. The chain has TRBV29-1 and TRBJ1-4; D is ambiguous. This CDR3 region has 11 residues. Germline-derived CDR1 and CDR2 are SQVTM and ANQGSEA. The ends were cut back, 6 bases at V and 5 bases at J, with 7 bases in the middle. The chain's CDR3 is CSVVVNEKLFF. The CDR3 DNA reads as TGCAGCGTCGTCGTGAATGAAAAACTGTTTTTT.

The CDR3 loop reads CASSSTDYLVTDTQYF. Here the CDR3 DNA reads TGTGCCAGCAGCTCCACTGACTACCTAGTCACAGATACGCAGTATTTT. The chain combines TRBV7-9 with TRBJ2-3; D is perhaps TRBD2 (5 bases). Germline CDR1 reads SEHNR; CDR2 reads FQNEAQ (reference sequence). There are 16 residues in the CDR3. V dropped 4 bases and J dropped 2 bases, with 16 bases sitting between them.

The V gene is TRBV20-1, the J gene TRBJ2-3; the match to TRBD2 covers 7 bases. The trim removed 3 bases at V and 2 bases at J, leaving 11 bases unmatched. The germline V gene has CDR1 DFQATT and CDR2 SNEGSKA (reference sequence). CDR3 length equals 16 residues. CDR3 sequence reads: CSASPNWGGTTDTQYF. DNA for the CDR3: TGCAGTGCTAGTCCCAACTGGGGGGGGACCACAGATACGCAGTATTTT.

This clonotype was detected a few times. The CDR3 bases are TGTGCCTGGAGTGTCCCTTTGGGGGATCAGCCCCAGCATTTT. This codes for CAWSVPLGDQPQHF. The chain has TRBV30 and TRBJ1-5; a weak D match, TRBD1 (5 bases). This CDR3 is built from 14 residues. V was clipped by 0 bases and J by 5 bases, with 11 bases between them. Germline CDR1 GTSNPN, CDR2 SVGIG (reference sequence).

This clonotype appeared many times. This chain connects TRBV3-2 to TRBJ2-1; the D segment call TRBD2 is taken from the table without a DNA check. TRBV3-2 is listed as a pseudogene. The CDR3 loop spans 16 amino acids. The CDR3 DNA reads as TGTGCCAGCAGCCAAACCGCTAGCGGGAGTGTATATGAGCAGTTCTTC. Translated: CASSQTASGSVYEQFF.

This clonotype was seen repeatedly, ten times or more. V is TRBV3-1 and J is TRBJ1-1, with D possibly being TRBD1 (5 bases). Germline CDR1 and CDR2: LGHDT and YNNKEL (reference sequence). Trimming pared 2 bases from V and 3 bases from J, leaving 10 bases between. The CDR3 consists of 14 residues. CDR3 nucleotides: TGTGCCAGCAGCCAATTGGGGCAGGACACTGAAGCTTTCTTT. The encoded protein is CASSQLGQDTEAFF.

This clonotype was detected ten times or more. The gene calls are TRBV6-6 and TRBJ2-3; 15 bases fit TRBD2. Trimming cost V 6 bases and J 5 bases; bases outside gene matches: 12. Germline lookup yields CDR1 MNHNY and CDR2 SVGAGI (reference sequence). CDR3 length equals 18 residues. CDR3 loop: CASSSGTSGGWGGDTQYF. As DNA, the CDR3 is TGTGCCAGCAGCTCCGGGACTAGCGGGGGGTGGGGAGGAGATACGCAGTATTTT.

This clonotype was seen at least ten times. This chain joins TRBV2 and TRBJ1-6; possible D gene TRBD1, 6 bases. The germline V gene has CDR1 SNHLY and CDR2 FYNNEI. Trimming took 2 bases from V and 10 from J, leaving 9 bases between them. The CDR3 spans 13 residues. This CDR3 reads CASSEQQGSPLHF. The CDR3 nucleotides read TGTGCCAGCAGTGAACAACAGGGATCACCCCTCCACTTT.

This clonotype was counted ten times or more. V and J are TRBV2 and TRBJ2-7; perhaps TRBD2 as D (5 bases). This CDR3 region has 13 residues. CDR1 is SNHLY, CDR2 FYNNEI, per germline. Trimming shortened V by 5 bases and J by 3 bases, and 11 bases separated the two germline ends. CDR3 sequence: CASSSRRDYEQYF. The CDR3, as DNA: TGTGCCAGCAGTTCCAGACGGGACTACGAGCAGTACTTC.

There are many counts of this clonotype. The chain employs TRBV30 and TRBJ1-1, with no clear D. V was cut by 5 bases and J by 1 base, with 8 bases left in between. Germline V gene lookup returns CDR1 GTSNPN and CDR2 SVGIG (reference sequence). The CDR3 consists of 12 residues. CDR3 region: CAWGIRNTEAFF. The CDR3 DNA sequence: TGTGCCTGGGGGATAAGGAACACTGAAGCTTTCTTT.

This clonotype came up many times. The chain links TRBV18 to TRBJ1-2, with D hard to call. The CDR3 runs to 14 residues. CDR1 and CDR2 from the germline V gene are KGHSH and LQKENI. The V end was cut by 5 bases, the J end by 4 bases, with 14 bases between. CDR3 DNA sequence: TGTGCCAGCTCATCAACGACGGGGATCTATGGCTACACCTTC. Protein: CASSSTTGIYGYTF.

This clonotype was seen repeatedly, ten times or more. This sequence joins TRBV20-1 and TRBJ2-7; weak D call: TRBD1 (6 bases). Germline V gene lookup returns CDR1 DFQATT and CDR2 SNEGSKA (reference sequence). The CDR3 contains 15 residues. Trimming removed 2 bases from V and 2 bases from J, with 16 bases in between. The CDR3 is CSARRDKDIPYEQYF. CDR3 bases: TGCAGTGCTAGACGGGACAAGGATATCCCCTACGAGCAGTACTTC.

This clonotype was observed many times. V usage is TRBV20-1 and J usage is TRBJ1-5; a weak D match, TRBD1 (5 bases). Germline loops: CDR1 DFQATT, CDR2 SNEGSKA (reference sequence). Trimming removed 3 bases from V and 0 bases from J, with 12 bases in between. The CDR3 covers 15 residues. The chain's CDR3 is CSASLGGDSNQPQHF. CDR3 DNA: TGCAGTGCTAGTCTCGGGGGAGATAGCAATCAGCCCCAGCATTTT.

This clonotype was seen more than once but under ten times. The chain links TRBV12-3 or TRBV12-4 to TRBJ2-1, with 13 positions matching TRBD2. The V gene end was trimmed by 6 bases and the J gene end by 9 bases; junction bases not matched to a gene: 8. This CDR3 comprises 15 residues. The CDR3 loop reads CASRPTSGGAVEQFF. The CDR3 DNA reads TGTGCCAGCAGGCCAACTAGCGGGGGGGCCGTTGAGCAGTTCTTC.

This clonotype was recorded a few times. The chain carries TRBV20-1 and TRBJ2-1; no definite D call. Germline assignment: CDR1 DFQATT and CDR2 SNEGSKA (reference sequence). The CDR3 covers 16 residues. Trimming took off 3 bases at V and 0 bases at J, with 15 bases between the two ends. The CDR3 protein is CSASRKGPFSYNEQFF. The CDR3 DNA reads TGCAGTGCTAGTAGGAAAGGGCCCTTCTCCTACAATGAGCAGTTCTTC.

This clonotype was detected ten times or more. The rearrangement uses TRBV7-3 and TRBJ2-1; D is uncertain. In germline, CDR1 is SGHTA, CDR2 FQGTGA. The CDR3 totals 13 residues. The ends were cut back, 6 bases at V and 4 bases at J, with 10 bases in the middle. Written as DNA, the CDR3 is TGTGCCAGCAGGGCCCAACCTTACAATGAGCAGTTCTTC. It specifies CASRAQPYNEQFF.

Many counts were recorded for this clonotype. Here the CDR3 DNA reads TGCGCCAGCAGCCGGACGGACAGGGGAGGTACCGGGGAGCTGTTTTTT. Residues: CASSRTDRGGTGELFF. J is TRBJ2-2 and V is TRBV4-1; 9 bases line up with TRBD1. This CDR3 contains 16 residues. V trimming: 4 bases; J trimming: 5 bases; junction bases outside the gene matches: 8. Per germline, CDR1 MGHRA and CDR2 YSYEKL.

This clonotype has at least ten counts. The CDR3 DNA is TGTGCCAGCAGCTTGACTAGCGGGAGGGCCCTATTCTCCTACGAGCAGTACTTC. Translation: CASSLTSGRALFSYEQYF. The chain employs TRBV7-8 and TRBJ2-7, with TRBD2 matching over 14 bases. There are 18 residues in the CDR3. The V and J ends lost 3 bases and 0 bases, in that order; junction bases with no gene match: 7. CDR1 and CDR2 (germline): SGHVS, FQNEAQ.

This clonotype was counted at least ten times. The chain joins TRBV6-1 to TRBJ2-3, with D unclear. The V gene lost 2 bases and the J gene lost 3 bases, with 6 bases spanning the gap. The CDR3 has 13 residues. Germline CDR1 MNHNS, CDR2 SASEGT. The CDR3 spells CASSELFTDTQYF. For the CDR3, the DNA is TGTGCCAGCAGTGAACTTTTTACAGATACGCAGTATTTT.

With regard to this clonotype: A much more abundant neighbour one base away suggests this may be a read error. The chain uses TRBV20-1 and TRBJ2-3, with 8 bases matching TRBD1. This CDR3 is built from 14 residues. The trim removed 2 bases at V and 5 bases at J, leaving 6 bases unmatched. The germline gives CDR1 DFQATT, CDR2 SNEGSKA (reference sequence). Here the CDR3 reads CSARSAGGLDTQYF. In DNA, the CDR3 is TGCAGTGCTAGATCCGCAGGGGGCCTAGATACGCAGTATTTT.

This clonotype was detected many times. The chain joins TRBV29-1 to TRBJ2-7, with 11 positions matching TRBD1. Germline V CDR1 and CDR2: SQVTM, ANQGSEA. The ends lost 7 bases at V and 6 bases at J; junction bases unmatched: 8. The CDR3 consists of 13 residues. The CDR3 loop is CSAGTGGLGEQYF. CDR3 coding DNA: TGCAGCGCTGGGACAGGGGGTTTGGGCGAGCAGTACTTC.